What follows are 16 T cell receptor beta chains derived from one specimen sequenced in a study of memory CD4+ T cells and cytomegalovirus serostatus. The sort gate was single viable CD3+CD4+CD8-CD45RO+ cells for memory CD4+ T cells. Sequencing used immunoSEQ multiplex PCR; TCRdb keeps in-frame clones, though not all of them. The sample yields 35,000 to 50,000 clones, about 80% seen once. Specimen: memory CD4+ T cells from blood. These receptors were taken from an adult in good health and CMV-seronegative.

As to this clone: The sample contains more than one DNA sequence encoding this CDR3. The chain recombines TRBV15 with TRBJ1-4; no reliable D call. Between the trimmed V and J ends, which lost 0 bases and 5 bases, there was a span of 4 bases. The CDR3 is 13 residues long. CDR1 and CDR2 (germline): LNHNV, YYDKDF (reference sequence). CDR3 region: CATSREGNEKLFF. CDR3 nucleotides: TGTGCCACCAGCAGAGAAGGAAATGAAAAACTGTTTTTT.

The rearrangement links TRBV11-2 to TRBJ1-1; a possible D gene is TRBD1 (6 bases). The germline V and J ends were trimmed by 3 bases and 5 bases, with 16 bases remaining between them. The CDR3 is made up of 15 amino acids. Germline V gene lookup returns CDR1 SGHAT and CDR2 FQNNGV. The CDR3 loop reads CASSFSQGRGTEAFF. In DNA form, the CDR3 reads TGTGCCAGCAGCTTTTCGCAGGGGCGCGGGACTGAAGCTTTCTTT.

J is TRBJ2-2 and V is TRBV7-2; D uncertain. The CDR3 contains 14 residues. Trimming cost V 5 bases and J 7 bases, with 14 bases left between them. CDR1 is SGHTA, CDR2 FQGNSA, per germline. The CDR3, as DNA: TGTGCCAGCAGCCCTACTTCGGTTCTCGGGGAGCTGTTTTTT. Amino acid sequence: CASSPTSVLGELFF.

Concerning this clone itself: The same CDR3 arises from other DNA sequences in this sample as well. The rearrangement links TRBV2 to TRBJ1-5; no firm D call. This CDR3 comprises 12 residues. V shed 5 bases and J shed 0 bases, with 2 bases lying between them. Germline V gene sequence: CDR1 SNHLY, CDR2 FYNNEI. Here the CDR3 DNA reads TGTGCCAGCAGTAATAGCAATCAGCCCCAGCATTTT. This codes for CASSNSNQPQHF.

The chain links TRBV6-1 to TRBJ1-3; D ambiguous. The CDR3 runs to 16 residues. Deletions cut 3 bases from V and 2 bases from J, with 14 bases between. CDR1 and CDR2 (germline): MNHNS, SASEGT. The CDR3 spells CASSDLVRSAGNTIYF. As DNA, the CDR3 is TGTGCCAGCAGTGATCTTGTCCGTTCGGCTGGAAACACCATATATTTT.

This clone appeared a few times. The rearrangement joins TRBV4-1 to TRBJ2-7; TRBD1 agrees at 9 bases. This CDR3 region has 17 residues. The germline CDR1 and CDR2 sequences are MGHRA and YSYEKL. Trimming cost V 4 bases and J 5 bases; bases outside gene matches: 15. Here the CDR3 DNA reads TGCGCCAGCAGCCGAAAGGGTTTTCGGGACAGGGATCACGAGCAGTACTTC. Protein sequence: CASSRKGFRDRDHEQYF.

This chain connects TRBV27 to TRBJ1-4, with a tentative D call TRBD1 (5 bases). The CDR3 is 14 amino acids. CDR1 and CDR2 (germline): MNHEY, SMNVEV (reference sequence). V lost 6 bases, J lost 6 bases, and 14 bases lay in between. This chain's CDR3 is CASSKSGTYEKLFF. The DNA for the CDR3 is TGTGCCAGCAGCAAATCCGGGACTTATGAAAAACTGTTTTTT.

This clone was detected a few times. The rearrangement uses TRBV2 and TRBJ2-3; D remains unclear. Germline V gene lookup returns CDR1 SNHLY and CDR2 FYNNEI. Trimming cost V 4 bases and J 4 bases, with 9 bases left between them. CDR3 length: 13 amino acids. The CDR3, as DNA: TGTGCCAGCAGTGCTGTGGGATCAGATACGCAGTATTTT. This encodes CASSAVGSDTQYF.

The chain employs TRBV29-1 and TRBJ2-3, with D possibly matching TRBD2 (5 bases). CDR1 is SQVTM, CDR2 ANQGSEA, per germline. CDR3 length: 12 residues. V was trimmed by 8 bases and J by 2 bases, leaving 11 bases between them. The CDR3 loop reads CSLGENTDTQYF. The CDR3 nucleotides are TGCAGCCTCGGGGAGAACACAGATACGCAGTATTTT.

The chain has TRBV5-4 and TRBJ1-5; D possibly corresponds to TRBD1 (5 bases). The CDR3 has 18 residues. The V end was cut by 7 bases, the J end by 0 bases, with 23 bases between. Germline lookup yields CDR1 SGHNT and CDR2 YYREEE (reference sequence). In DNA, the CDR3 is TGTGCCAGCCGAAATAGGGAGGGACGGAAAAATAGCAATCAGCCCCAGCATTTT. It encodes CASRNREGRKNSNQPQHF.

The chain is built from TRBV30 and TRBJ2-7, with 10 bases lining up with TRBD1. Losses at the gene ends were 1 base for V and 6 bases for J; bases not matched to a gene: 9. This CDR3 has 15 amino acids. CDR1 is GTSNPN and CDR2 is SVGIG in the germline V gene (reference sequence). The CDR3 DNA reads TGTGCCTGGAGTGAACTCGGACAGGGGGGCGCCGAGCAGTACTTC. Its protein is CAWSELGQGGAEQYF.

This clone was observed once. The chain couples TRBV7-2 to TRBJ2-5; tentatively, D is TRBD1 or TRBD2 (6 bases each). With 1 base removed from V and 4 bases from J, the gap between germline ends came to 16 bases. The CDR3 is 16 amino acids. CDR1 is SGHTA and CDR2 is FQGNSA in the germline V gene. CDR3: CASSLESGRGGETQYF. For the CDR3, the DNA is TGTGCCAGCAGCTTAGAGTCCGGGAGAGGGGGAGAGACCCAGTACTTC.

The chain uses TRBV15 and TRBJ1-2; 9 bases fit TRBD1. Losses at the gene ends were 3 bases for V and 6 bases for J; bases not matched to a gene: 14. This CDR3 spans 17 amino acids. The germline gives CDR1 LNHNV, CDR2 YYDKDF (reference sequence). In DNA form, the CDR3 reads TGTGCCACCAGCAGGGCCTATTCAATACAGGGGGCACATGGCTACACCTTC. Translation gives CATSRAYSIQGAHGYTF.

CDR3 nucleotides: TGTGCCAGCAGCTTAGCGTTCAGGGGACCCACAGATACGCAGTATTTT. This translates into CASSLAFRGPTDTQYF. J is TRBJ2-3 and V is TRBV11-2; maybe TRBD1 (6 bases). Deletions cut 1 base from V and 2 bases from J, with 13 bases between. The length of the CDR3 is 16 residues. CDR1 SGHAT and CDR2 FQNNGV come from the germline V gene.

This chain connects TRBV12-5 to TRBJ2-1; 7 bases agree with TRBD1. J lost 2 bases, V lost 7 bases, and 5 bases had no gene match. This CDR3 has 14 amino acids. Germline V gives CDR1 LGHNT, CDR2 FRNRAP. Here the CDR3 DNA reads TGTGCTAGTGCGCGTGGACAGGCCTACAATGAGCAGTTCTTC. Its translation: CASARGQAYNEQFF. Filled out from reference TRBV12-5 and TRBJ2-1, the complete variable domain reads DARVTQTPRHKVTEMGQEVTMRCQPILGHNTVFWYRQTMMQGLELLAYFRNRAPLDDSGMPKDRFSAEMPDATLATLKIQPSEPRDSAVYFCASARGQAYNEQFFGPGTRLTVL.

Here the CDR3 reads CASIGGPTGFYEQYF. CDR3 sequence (DNA): TGTGCCAGCATCGGGGGCCCGACAGGGTTCTACGAGCAGTACTTC. V and J are TRBV7-9 and TRBJ2-7; D might be TRBD1 (7 bases). This CDR3 contains 15 residues. CDR1 and CDR2 from the germline V gene are SEHNR and FQNEAQ (reference sequence). V lost 7 bases and J lost 3, with 19 bases in between.